The 32 T cell receptor beta chains given below trace back to one sample, sequenced in a study of T cell responses to AZD1222 COVID-19 vaccine. This table comes from immunoSEQ multiplex PCR, and its TCRdb copy is limited to in-frame clones, with some not included. This sample carries approximately 110,000 clones, 87% of them seen once, and the ten largest clones take roughly 1.3%. The sample here was peripheral blood, taken on day 0 of AZD1222 vaccination. The receptors come from an adult in good health.

This clone was recorded a few times. This sequence joins TRBV6-5 and TRBJ2-3; 7 bases align to TRBD2. The ends lost 6 bases at V and 2 bases at J; junction bases unmatched: 8. Per germline, CDR1 MNHEY and CDR2 SVGAGI. This CDR3 has 15 residues. CDR3 sequence reads: CASSGLAGDTDTQYF. The CDR3 DNA sequence: TGTGCCAGCAGCGGATTAGCGGGCGACACAGATACGCAGTATTTT.

The V gene is TRBV28, the J gene TRBJ2-2; possible D gene TRBD2, 5 bases. CDR3 length: 14 residues. The ends were cut back, 3 bases at V and 5 bases at J, with 10 bases in the middle. Germline CDR1 and CDR2: MDHEN and SYDVKM. The CDR3 coding sequence is TGTGCCAGCAGTTTCGCGACTATTACCGGGGAGCTGTTTTTT. Its protein product is CASSFATITGELFF.

The count of this clone is one. V usage is TRBV6-5 and J usage is TRBJ1-1, with D uncertain. Per germline, CDR1 MNHEY and CDR2 SVGAGI. CDR3 size: 13 residues. The V and J ends lost 6 bases and 0 bases respectively, with 8 bases between them. CDR3 in amino acids: CASRFTVNTEAFF. The CDR3 bases are TGTGCCAGCAGGTTTACAGTGAACACTGAAGCTTTCTTT.

The rearrangement links TRBV7-8 to TRBJ2-1, with D possibly TRBD1 on 5 matching bases. V lost 0 bases, J lost 4 bases, and 10 bases lay in between. The CDR3 is 15 amino acids. The V gene's germline CDR1 is SGHVS and CDR2 FQNEAQ. CDR3 nucleotide sequence: TGTGCCAGCAGCTTAGCGTCGACAGAGTACAATGAGCAGTTCTTC. Its translation: CASSLASTEYNEQFF.

This chain links TRBV19 with TRBJ2-3; the D is unclear. Trimming took off 6 bases at V and 4 bases at J, with 8 bases between the two ends. The germline gives CDR1 LNHDA, CDR2 SQIVND (reference sequence). The CDR3 contains 12 residues. This CDR3 is CASSLEADTQYF. For the CDR3, the DNA is TGTGCCAGTAGCCTAGAGGCAGATACGCAGTATTTT.

V usage is TRBV3-1 (or the pseudogene TRBV3-2) and J usage is TRBJ2-5; perhaps TRBD2 as D (7 bases). Germline V gene data show CDR1 as LGHDT and CDR2 as YNNKEL (reference sequence). Trimming pared 2 bases from V and 9 bases from J, leaving 16 bases between. The CDR3 has 14 amino acids. The CDR3 reads CASSQPGGYEAQYF. In nucleotides, the CDR3 is TGTGCCAGCAGCCAACCGGGGGGCTATGAGGCCCAGTACTTC.

The chain has TRBV9 and TRBJ2-3; D perhaps matches TRBD2 (7 bases). Trimming took 0 bases from V and 1 from J, leaving 15 bases between them. This CDR3 has 17 amino acids. Germline assignment: CDR1 SGDLS and CDR2 YYNGEE. In nucleotides, the CDR3 is TGTGCCAGCAGCGTAGCTTGGGGGGGCAGGGGCACAGATACGCAGTATTTT. Residues: CASSVAWGGRGTDTQYF.

The chain is built from TRBV7-2 and TRBJ1-2; the match to TRBD1 covers 11 bases. V trimming: 5 bases; J trimming: 4 bases; junction bases outside the gene matches: 6. The CDR3 runs to 15 residues. The germline V gene encodes CDR1 SGHTA and CDR2 FQGNSA. The CDR3 loop reads CASSVGTGGPYGYTF. CDR3 sequence (DNA): TGTGCCAGCAGCGTGGGGACAGGGGGTCCCTATGGCTACACCTTC.

The chain employs TRBV6-2 or TRBV6-3 and TRBJ2-1; 7 bases agree with TRBD2. With V trimmed by 6 bases and J by 10 bases, 12 bases remained unmatched. Looked up from germline, CDR1 is MNHEY and CDR2 is SVGEGT. The CDR3 covers 14 residues. The CDR3 sequence is CASSILQREGEQFF. The CDR3 DNA reads TGTGCCAGCAGCATACTCCAAAGGGAGGGGGAGCAGTTCTTC.

This clone was counted once. The chain couples TRBV19 to TRBJ2-1, with 7 nucleotides matching TRBD1. The CDR3 sequence is 14 residues long. V dropped 5 bases and J dropped 6; count of bases not matched to a gene: 7. Germline CDR1 LNHDA, CDR2 SQIVND (reference sequence). The CDR3 DNA reads as TGTGCCAGTAGTCCCTGGACAGGCGGCAATGAGCAGTTCTTC. Translated, it gives CASSPWTGGNEQFF.

This chain uses TRBV18 with TRBJ1-1; D is ambiguous. The CDR3 sequence is 17 residues long. V was pared by 2 bases and J by 2 bases, with 18 bases between. Germline V gene sequence: CDR1 KGHSH, CDR2 LQKENI. CDR3 DNA: TGTGCCAGCTCACCAGTAAGGCATGGAGCAGCCAACACTGAAGCTTTCTTT. Its protein is CASSPVRHGAANTEAFF.

The chain links TRBV7-2 to TRBJ1-2; a weak D match, TRBD1 (5 bases). With 8 bases removed from V and 7 bases from J, the gap between germline ends came to 20 bases. The CDR3 covers 14 residues. CDR1 SGHTA and CDR2 FQGNSA come from the germline V gene. CDR3 region: CASAWGQGVSGYTF. CDR3 nucleotides: TGTGCCAGCGCGTGGGGTCAAGGGGTTTCTGGCTACACCTTC.

This chain connects TRBV9 to TRBJ1-3; D ambiguous. The CDR3 is made up of 13 amino acids. V gave up 0 bases and J gave up 4 bases, with 5 bases separating them. Germline V lookup: CDR1 SGDLS, CDR2 YYNGEE. CDR3 nucleotide sequence: TGTGCCAGCAGCGTAGGCGGGGGAAACACCATATATTTT. The encoded protein is CASSVGGGNTIYF.

The rearrangement joins TRBV6-1 to TRBJ1-2; tentatively, D is TRBD1 (6 bases). CDR3 size: 14 residues. Germline loops: CDR1 MNHNS, CDR2 SASEGT. Between the trimmed V and J ends, which lost 0 bases and 2 bases, there was a span of 7 bases. The CDR3 DNA reads TGTGCCAGCAGTGAAGCGCAGGGGAACTATGGCTACACCTTC. Protein product: CASSEAQGNYGYTF.

The chain links TRBV12-5 to TRBJ2-5; 10 bases agree with TRBD2. Germline V gene data show CDR1 as LGHNT and CDR2 as FRNRAP. The V gene end was trimmed by 2 bases and the J gene end by 5 bases; junction bases not matched to a gene: 8. CDR3 length: 16 residues. The CDR3 protein is CASGLTAGGPGETQYF. As DNA, the CDR3 is TGTGCTAGTGGTTTGACAGCGGGGGGGCCCGGGGAGACCCAGTACTTC.

The chain carries TRBV11-2 and TRBJ1-1, with 10 bases that match TRBD1. Looked up from germline, CDR1 is SGHAT and CDR2 is FQNNGV. The CDR3 length is 17 residues. V trimming: 7 bases; J trimming: 3 bases; junction bases outside the gene matches: 14. The CDR3 loop reads CASTILGGQGGDTEAFF. CDR3 nucleotides: TGTGCCAGCACCATCTTAGGAGGACAGGGGGGGGACACTGAAGCTTTCTTT.

The CDR3 region is CASSLGSGLGSPLHF. The CDR3 DNA is TGTGCCAGCAGCTTGGGTTCTGGGCTTGGTTCACCCCTCCACTTT. This chain connects TRBV5-6 to TRBJ1-6; the D is unclear. The CDR3 sequence is 15 residues long. Trimming stripped 0 bases from V and 9 bases from J, with 13 bases between. CDR1 SGHDT and CDR2 YYEEEE come from the germline V gene.

The chain has TRBV2 and TRBJ1-5; D remains ambiguous. Between the trimmed V and J ends, which lost 6 bases and 2 bases, there was a span of 17 bases. The CDR3 sequence is 16 residues long. Germline CDR1 reads SNHLY; CDR2 reads FYNNEI. The CDR3 bases are TGTGCCAGCAGCTGGATGGCCTCGGGAGGCAATCAGCCCCAGCATTTT. It encodes CASSWMASGGNQPQHF.

The chain couples TRBV21-1 to TRBJ1-1. TRBV21-1 is tagged as a pseudogene. This CDR3 region has 13 residues. The CDR3 region is CASSNRGFTEAFF. In DNA form, the CDR3 reads TGTGCCAGCAGCAATCGGGGCTTCACTGAAGCTTTCTTT.

V usage is TRBV15 and J usage is TRBJ1-2; possible D gene TRBD1, 5 bases. Germline-derived CDR1 and CDR2 are LNHNV and YYDKDF (reference sequence). V lost 7 bases to trimming and J lost 8 bases, with 17 bases between them. This CDR3 has 13 residues. The CDR3 protein is CATTAGGRQGYTF. In DNA form, the CDR3 reads TGTGCCACCACCGCCGGTGGCAGACAGGGCTACACCTTC.

The chain uses TRBV6-2 or TRBV6-3 and TRBJ2-2; 9 bases line up with TRBD1. Germline trimming cut 6 bases from V and 2 bases from J; bases unmatched to any gene: 13. The CDR3 is 18 amino acids. Germline V gene data show CDR1 as MNHEY and CDR2 as SVGEGT. The CDR3 spells CASSPRGDRVINTGELFF. In DNA, the CDR3 is TGTGCCAGCAGCCCCCGGGGGGACAGGGTTATCAACACCGGGGAGCTGTTTTTT.

The chain employs TRBV4-2 and TRBJ2-1, with 8 bases lining up with TRBD1. V lost 0 bases, J lost 7 bases, and 8 bases stayed unmatched. The length of the CDR3 is 16 residues. Germline assignment: CDR1 LGHNA and CDR2 YNFKEQ. The CDR3: CASSQDWAGGENEQFF. The DNA of the CDR3 is TGTGCCAGCAGCCAAGATTGGGCAGGGGGCGAAAATGAGCAGTTCTTC.

A remark on this clone: The sample carries other DNA sequences with the same CDR3. The gene calls are TRBV19 and TRBJ1-6; D is possibly TRBD1 (5 bases). CDR1 is LNHDA, CDR2 SQIVND, per germline (reference sequence). The CDR3 loop spans 15 amino acids. Trimming removed 1 base at V and 5 bases at J, with 9 bases between. The CDR3 loop is CASSIGGGNNSPLHF. The CDR3 DNA follows: TGTGCCAGTAGTATAGGTGGGGGTAATAATTCACCCCTCCACTTT.

The V gene is TRBV6-2 or TRBV6-3, the J gene TRBJ2-7, with 13 nucleotides matching TRBD2. Germline lookup yields CDR1 MNHEY and CDR2 SVGEGT. This CDR3 contains 14 residues. Losses at the gene ends were 8 bases for V and 3 bases for J; bases not matched to a gene: 4. In DNA, the CDR3 is TGTGCCAGCCGCCGACTAGCGGGGGGCTACGAGCAGTACTTC. Protein product: CASRRLAGGYEQYF.

The V call is TRBV7-9, the J call TRBJ2-1, with TRBD2 matching 9 bases. Trimming removed 5 bases from V and 5 bases from J; junction bases left unmatched: 7. Looked up from germline, CDR1 is SEHNR and CDR2 is FQNEAQ (reference sequence). The CDR3 has 15 residues. The CDR3 is CASSPRVAGDNEQFF. CDR3 sequence (DNA): TGTGCCAGCAGCCCTCGGGTAGCGGGGGACAATGAGCAGTTCTTC.

The rearrangement uses TRBV10-2 and TRBJ2-2; D is possibly TRBD1 (6 bases). The CDR3 is 15 amino acids. V lost 8 bases, J lost 1 base, and 14 bases lay in between. The V gene's germline CDR1 is WSHSY and CDR2 SAAADI. As DNA, the CDR3 is TGCGCCAGCGCTTACAGGGTAGAGAACACCGGGGAGCTGTTTTTT. It yields the protein CASAYRVENTGELFF.

This clone was counted only a few times. V is TRBV30 and J is TRBJ1-1; maybe TRBD1 (5 bases). CDR1 is GTSNPN and CDR2 is SVGIG in the germline V gene (reference sequence). The CDR3 has 14 residues. Trimming cost V 2 bases and J 5 bases, with 15 bases left between them. The CDR3 reads CAWSHLGVGTEAFF. In DNA, the CDR3 is TGTGCCTGGAGTCATCTGGGGGTAGGGACTGAAGCTTTCTTT.

This clone came up once. J is TRBJ2-7 and V is TRBV29-1; 11 nucleotides match TRBD2. Germline-derived CDR1 and CDR2 are SQVTM and ANQGSEA. Trimming cost V 6 bases and J 5 bases; bases outside gene matches: 3. The CDR3 runs 12 residues. CDR3 residues: CSVQTSGDEQYF. The CDR3 coding sequence is TGCAGCGTACAGACTAGCGGGGACGAGCAGTACTTC.

The rearrangement uses TRBV12-3 or TRBV12-4 and TRBJ1-2; D gene unclear. CDR3 size: 12 residues. The V and J ends lost 2 bases and 8 bases respectively, with 9 bases between them. The CDR3 region is CASSLWRRGYTF. In nucleotides, the CDR3 is TGTGCCAGCAGTTTATGGCGGAGGGGCTACACCTTC.

This clone was seen a handful of times. The chain couples TRBV19 to TRBJ1-5; 7 bases agree with TRBD1. CDR1 is LNHDA, CDR2 SQIVND, per germline (reference sequence). J gave up 3 bases and V 9 bases, and 8 bases lay outside the gene matches. This CDR3 has 14 residues. The chain's CDR3 is CASRDRDDNQPQHF. The CDR3, as DNA: TGTGCCAGCCGTGACAGGGATGACAATCAGCCCCAGCATTTT.

The V gene is TRBV2, the J gene TRBJ2-5, with D tentatively TRBD1 or TRBD2 (6 bases each). Between the trimmed V and J ends, which lost 9 bases and 4 bases, there was a span of 9 bases. CDR3 length: 11 residues. Germline V lookup: CDR1 SNHLY, CDR2 FYNNEI. DNA for the CDR3: TGTGCCAGGGGGGGCGTAGAGACCCAGTACTTC. This encodes CARGGVETQYF. Looking up the rest from reference TRBV2 and TRBJ2-5 gives the full variable domain: EPEVTQTPSHQVTQMGQEVILRCVPISNHLYFYWYRQILGQKVEFLVSFYNNEISEKSEIFDDQFSVERPDGSNFTLKIRSTKLEDSAMYFCARGGVETQYFGPGTRLLVL.

This clone was detected once. The chain is built from TRBV18 and TRBJ1-5; D is possibly TRBD1 (5 bases). V was pared by 6 bases and J by 4 bases, with 13 bases between. The CDR3 contains 14 residues. Germline CDR1 is KGHSH and CDR2 is LQKENI. CDR3: CASSRDRNNQPQHF. The CDR3 coding sequence is TGTGCCAGCTCCCGAGACAGAAATAATCAGCCCCAGCATTTT.